The rows below give T cell receptor beta chains drawn from one sample of a study of T cell responses to AZD1222 COVID-19 vaccine. Produced via immunoSEQ multiplex PCR; TCRdb's table is partial and in-frame only. The data show roughly 150,000 clones, with approximately 93% seen just once and just over 5% held by the top ten. The sample was peripheral blood, taken on day 0 of AZD1222 vaccination. All receptors come from an adult in good health. CDR3s leave out the opening cysteine and the closing phenylalanine or tryptophan. A D gene is named only where the DNA matches it firmly.

len,d_gene,v_gene,CDR3aa
14,-,TRBV10-1,ASSESPGSSYNEQF
12,TRBD1,TRBV9,ASSRQGRCQPQH
16,TRBD2,TRBV5-6,ASSLLAGGASSYNEQF
11,-,TRBV2,ASSPGTWEKLF
11,TRBD2,TRBV12-3/TRBV12-4,ASSRGLEGEQY
19,TRBD1,TRBV2,ASSWGTGFDWGLSGANVLT
13,-,TRBV11-2,ASSLSPGGNTEAF
12,-,TRBV28,ASSLMWAPYEQY
16,-,TRBV4-1,ASSQDGRANSYNSPLH
14,-,TRBV3-1/TRBV3-2,ASSQDLEGLNEKLF
12,-,TRBV3-1/TRBV3-2,ASSQSVVRDEQY
14,-,TRBV7-8,ASTPRGGASDYGYT
13,-,TRBV4-1,ASSQQGRDNYGYT
12,-,TRBV19,ASSPGLSSDGYT
10,-,TRBV28,ASNRPGEKLF
14,TRBD2,TRBV6-2/TRBV6-3,ASSYSTSGSTGELF
14,TRBD1,TRBV15,ATSRVQGANTDTQY
10,-,TRBV12-3/TRBV12-4,ASSQGNYGYT
16,TRBD1,TRBV7-9,ASSDNQHGQGASYEQY
12,-,TRBV6-2/TRBV6-3,ASSLQDLRETQY
11,-,TRBV29-1,SVDSDREGLEY
14,-,TRBV5-1,ASRHPGQINTGELF
10,-,TRBV30,AWSTSGNEQF